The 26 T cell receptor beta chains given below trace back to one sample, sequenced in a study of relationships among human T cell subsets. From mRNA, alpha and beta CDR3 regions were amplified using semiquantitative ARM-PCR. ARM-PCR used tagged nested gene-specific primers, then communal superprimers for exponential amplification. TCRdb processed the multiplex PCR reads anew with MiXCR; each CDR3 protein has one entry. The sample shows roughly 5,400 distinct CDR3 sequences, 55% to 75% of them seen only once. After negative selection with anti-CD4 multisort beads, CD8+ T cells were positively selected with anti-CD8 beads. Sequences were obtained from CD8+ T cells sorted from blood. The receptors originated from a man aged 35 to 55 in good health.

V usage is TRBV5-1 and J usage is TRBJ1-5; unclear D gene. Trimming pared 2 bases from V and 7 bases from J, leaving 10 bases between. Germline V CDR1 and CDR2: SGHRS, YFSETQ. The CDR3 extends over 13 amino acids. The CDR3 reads CASSFGRGQPQHF. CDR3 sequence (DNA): TGCGCCAGCAGCTTCGGCCGAGGACAGCCCCAGCATTTT.

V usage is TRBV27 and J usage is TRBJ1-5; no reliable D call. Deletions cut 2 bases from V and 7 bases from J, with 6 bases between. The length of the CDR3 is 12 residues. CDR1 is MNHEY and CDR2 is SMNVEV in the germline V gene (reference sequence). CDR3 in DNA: TGTGCCAGCAGTTTAGCGGGACAGCCCCAGCATTTT. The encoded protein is CASSLAGQPQHF.

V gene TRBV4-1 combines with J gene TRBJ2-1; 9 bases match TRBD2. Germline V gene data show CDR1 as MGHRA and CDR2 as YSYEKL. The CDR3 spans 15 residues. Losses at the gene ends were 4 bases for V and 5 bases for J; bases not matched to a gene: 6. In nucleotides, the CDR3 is TGCGCCAGCAGCCGTTCTAGCGGGGCCAACAATGAGCAGTTCTTC. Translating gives CASSRSSGANNEQFF.

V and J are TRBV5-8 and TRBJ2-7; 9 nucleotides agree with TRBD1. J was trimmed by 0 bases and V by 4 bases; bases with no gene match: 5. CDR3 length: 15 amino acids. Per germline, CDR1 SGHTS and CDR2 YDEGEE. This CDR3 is CASSTGDRVSYEQYF. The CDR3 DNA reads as TGTGCCAGCAGCACGGGGGACAGGGTCTCCTACGAGCAGTACTTC.

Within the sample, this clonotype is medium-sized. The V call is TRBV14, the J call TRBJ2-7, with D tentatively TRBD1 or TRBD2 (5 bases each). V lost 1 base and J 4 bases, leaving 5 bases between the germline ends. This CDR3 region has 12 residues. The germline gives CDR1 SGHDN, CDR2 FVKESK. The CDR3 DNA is TGTGCCAGCAGCCAAGGGGGGTACGAGCAGTACTTC. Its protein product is CASSQGGYEQYF.

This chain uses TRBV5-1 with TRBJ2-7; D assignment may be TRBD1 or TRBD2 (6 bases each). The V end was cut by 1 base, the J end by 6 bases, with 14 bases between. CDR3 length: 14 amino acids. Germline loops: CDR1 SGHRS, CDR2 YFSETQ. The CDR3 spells CASSLLGGESEQYF. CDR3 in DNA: TGCGCCAGCAGCTTGCTGGGGGGCGAGTCCGAGCAGTACTTC.

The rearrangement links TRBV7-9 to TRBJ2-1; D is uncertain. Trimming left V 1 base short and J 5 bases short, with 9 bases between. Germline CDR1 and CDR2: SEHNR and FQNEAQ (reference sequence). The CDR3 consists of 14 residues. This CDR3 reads CASSLGSANNEQFF. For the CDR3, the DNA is TGTGCCAGCAGCTTAGGAAGCGCGAACAATGAGCAGTTCTTC.

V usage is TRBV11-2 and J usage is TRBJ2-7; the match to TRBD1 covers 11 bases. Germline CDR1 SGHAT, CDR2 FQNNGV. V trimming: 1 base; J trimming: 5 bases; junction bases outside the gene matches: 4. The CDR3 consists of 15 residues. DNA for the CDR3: TGTGCCAGCAGCTTAGCGGACAGGGGGCTCGACGAGCAGTACTTC. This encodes CASSLADRGLDEQYF.

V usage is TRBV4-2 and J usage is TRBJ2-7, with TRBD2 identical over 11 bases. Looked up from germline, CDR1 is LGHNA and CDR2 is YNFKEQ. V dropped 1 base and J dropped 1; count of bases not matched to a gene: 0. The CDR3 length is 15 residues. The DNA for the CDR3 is TGTGCCAGCAGCCAAGGACTAGCGGGGTCCTACGAGCAGTACTTC. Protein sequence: CASSQGLAGSYEQYF.

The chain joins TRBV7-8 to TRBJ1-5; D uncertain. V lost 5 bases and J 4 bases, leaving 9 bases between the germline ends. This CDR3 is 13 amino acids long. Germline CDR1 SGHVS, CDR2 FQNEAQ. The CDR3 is CASSVTDNQPQHF. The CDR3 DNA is TGTGCCAGCAGCGTGACGGATAATCAGCCCCAGCATTTT. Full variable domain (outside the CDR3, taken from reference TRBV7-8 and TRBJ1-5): GAGVSQSPRYKVAKRGQDVALRCDPISGHVSLFWYQQALGQGPEFLTYFQNEAQLDKSGLPSDRFFAERPEGSVSTLKIQRTQQEDSAVYLCASSVTDNQPQHFGDGTRLSIL.

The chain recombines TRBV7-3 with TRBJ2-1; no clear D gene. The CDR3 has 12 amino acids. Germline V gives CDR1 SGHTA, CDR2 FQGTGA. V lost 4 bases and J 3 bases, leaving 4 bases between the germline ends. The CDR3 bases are TGTGCCAGCAGCTCTAACTACAATGAGCAGTTCTTC. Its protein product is CASSSNYNEQFF.

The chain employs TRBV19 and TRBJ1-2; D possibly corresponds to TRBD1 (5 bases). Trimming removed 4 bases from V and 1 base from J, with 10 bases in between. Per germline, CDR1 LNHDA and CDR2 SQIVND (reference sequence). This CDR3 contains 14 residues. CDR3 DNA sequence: TGTGCCAGTAGTACAGGGCGCCTTAACTATGGCTACACCTTC. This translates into CASSTGRLNYGYTF.

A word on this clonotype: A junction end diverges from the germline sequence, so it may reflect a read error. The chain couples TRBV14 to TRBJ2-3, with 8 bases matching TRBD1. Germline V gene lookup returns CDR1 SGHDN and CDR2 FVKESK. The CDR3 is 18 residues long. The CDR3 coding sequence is TGTGCCAACAGCCAAGATTCACGCCAGGGGGCAGGGAAAGATACGCAGTATTTT. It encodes CANSQDSRQGAGKDTQYF.

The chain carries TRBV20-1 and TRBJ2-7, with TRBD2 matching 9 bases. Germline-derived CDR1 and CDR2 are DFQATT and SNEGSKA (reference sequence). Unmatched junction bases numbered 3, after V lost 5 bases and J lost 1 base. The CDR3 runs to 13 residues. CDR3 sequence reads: CSAQTSGSYEQYF. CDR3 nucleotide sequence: TGCAGTGCTCAAACTAGCGGGTCCTACGAGCAGTACTTC.

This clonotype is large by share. The CDR3 protein is CASSLGETQYF. In DNA, the CDR3 is TGTGCCAGCAGTTTAGGGGAGACCCAGTACTTC. The chain combines TRBV27 with TRBJ2-5, with D uncertain. CDR3 length equals 11 residues. Germline CDR1 is MNHEY and CDR2 is SMNVEV (reference sequence). With 2 bases removed from V and 5 bases from J, the gap between germline ends came to 3 bases.

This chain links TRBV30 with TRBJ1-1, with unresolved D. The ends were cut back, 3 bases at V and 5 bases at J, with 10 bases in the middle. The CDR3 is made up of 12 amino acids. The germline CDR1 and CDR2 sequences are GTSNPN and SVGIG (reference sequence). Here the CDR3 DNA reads TGTGCCTGGAGGACCGGGGAAACTGAAGCTTTCTTT. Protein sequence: CAWRTGETEAFF.

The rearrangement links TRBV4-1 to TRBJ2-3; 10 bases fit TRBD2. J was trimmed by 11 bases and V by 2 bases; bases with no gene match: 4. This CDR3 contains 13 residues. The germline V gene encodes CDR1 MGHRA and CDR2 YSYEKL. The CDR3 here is CASSQTGTSEQYF. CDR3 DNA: TGCGCCAGCAGCCAAACAGGGACTAGCGAGCAGTATTTT.

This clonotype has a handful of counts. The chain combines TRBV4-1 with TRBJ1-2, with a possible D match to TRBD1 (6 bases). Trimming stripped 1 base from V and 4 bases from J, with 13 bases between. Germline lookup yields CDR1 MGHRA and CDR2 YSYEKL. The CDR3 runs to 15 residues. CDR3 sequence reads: CASSQGPGGTYGYTF. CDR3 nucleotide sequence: TGCGCCAGCAGCCAAGGCCCCGGGGGCACCTATGGCTACACCTTC.

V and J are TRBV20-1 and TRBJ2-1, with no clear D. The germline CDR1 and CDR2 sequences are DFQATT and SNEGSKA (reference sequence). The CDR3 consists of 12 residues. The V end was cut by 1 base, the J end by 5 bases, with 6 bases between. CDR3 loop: CSARVADNEQFF. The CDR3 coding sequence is TGCAGTGCTAGAGTGGCTGACAATGAGCAGTTCTTC.

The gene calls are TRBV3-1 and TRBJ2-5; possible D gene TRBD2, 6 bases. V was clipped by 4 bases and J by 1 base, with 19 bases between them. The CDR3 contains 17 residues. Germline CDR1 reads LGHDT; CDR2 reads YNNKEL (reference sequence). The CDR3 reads CASSPSSDYWLQETQYF. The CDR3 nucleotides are TGTGCCAGCAGCCCAAGTTCGGACTATTGGCTCCAAGAGACCCAGTACTTC.

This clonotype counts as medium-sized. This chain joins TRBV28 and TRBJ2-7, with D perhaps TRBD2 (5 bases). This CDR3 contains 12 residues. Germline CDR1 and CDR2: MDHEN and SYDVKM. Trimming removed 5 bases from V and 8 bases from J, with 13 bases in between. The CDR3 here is CASSQLVQKQYF. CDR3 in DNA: TGTGCCAGCAGTCAACTAGTGCAGAAGCAGTACTTC.

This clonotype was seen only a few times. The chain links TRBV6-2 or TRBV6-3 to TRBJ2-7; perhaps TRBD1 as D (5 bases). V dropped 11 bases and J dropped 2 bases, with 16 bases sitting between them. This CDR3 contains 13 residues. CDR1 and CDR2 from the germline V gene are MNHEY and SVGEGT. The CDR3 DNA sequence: TGTGCCTCCCAGCGTGCAGGGCCCTACGAGCAGTACTTC. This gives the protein CASQRAGPYEQYF.

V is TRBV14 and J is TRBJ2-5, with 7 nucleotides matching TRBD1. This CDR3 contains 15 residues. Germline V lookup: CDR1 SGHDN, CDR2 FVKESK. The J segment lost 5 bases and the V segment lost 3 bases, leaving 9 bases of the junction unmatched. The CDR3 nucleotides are TGTGCCAGCAGCCACTATGGACAGGACGGGGAGACCCAGTACTTC. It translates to CASSHYGQDGETQYF.

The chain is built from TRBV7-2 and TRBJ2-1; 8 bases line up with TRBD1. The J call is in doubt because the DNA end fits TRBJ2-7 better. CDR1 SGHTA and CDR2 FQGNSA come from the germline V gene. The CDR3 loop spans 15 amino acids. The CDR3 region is CASSPRTGNPYEQYF. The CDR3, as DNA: TGTGCCAGCAGCCCCCGGACAGGGAACCCCTACGAGCAGTACTTC.

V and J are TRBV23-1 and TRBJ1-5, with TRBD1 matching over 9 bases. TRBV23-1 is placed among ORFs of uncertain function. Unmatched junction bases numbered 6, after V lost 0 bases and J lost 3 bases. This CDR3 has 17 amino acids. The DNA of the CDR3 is TGCGCCAGCAGTCAATCCCCGGACAGGGGAATCAATCAGCCCCAGCATTTT. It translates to CASSQSPDRGINQPQHF.

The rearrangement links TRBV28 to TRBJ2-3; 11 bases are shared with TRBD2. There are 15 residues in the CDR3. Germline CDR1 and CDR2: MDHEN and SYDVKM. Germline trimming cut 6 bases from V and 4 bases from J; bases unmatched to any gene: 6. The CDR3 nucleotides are TGTGCCAGCAGCCCCGGGACTAGCGGTTCAGATACGCAGTATTTT. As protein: CASSPGTSGSDTQYF.